A selection of T cell receptor beta chains follows, all from one sample in a study of blood T cells in healthy people across ages. Each CDR3 protein is one row after TCRdb ran MiXCR on the 5' RACE reads. Here the sample spans 700,000 to 850,000 distinct CDR3 sequences, roughly 50% being singletons. Material for sequencing was blood. Receptor source: a man older than 75 in good health. The CDR3 runs from the conserved cysteine through the conserved F or W. D genes are given only for firm matches. Part of the rows lack a size; the others show once, few, many or a class for expanded clones.

NA	TRBV5-1	TRBJ1-2	few	TGCGCCAGCAGCTCCCAGGGCCTTGCTAACTATGGCTACACCTTC	CASSSQGLANYGYTF
NA	TRBV4-1	TRBJ2-5	once	TGCGCCAGCAGCGCAAGATCACGGACCCCCCAAGAGACCCAGTACTTC	CASSARSRTPQETQYF
TRBD2	TRBV6-4	TRBJ2-1	few	TGTGCCAGCAGCGAGACTAGCGGGGGGAGAAATGAGCAGTTCTTC	CASSETSGGRNEQFF
TRBD2	TRBV12-3/TRBV12-4	TRBJ2-7	NA	TGTGCCAGCAGTTTCGGGGGGTGGGGTCAGGCCTACGAGCAGTACTTC	CASSFGGWGQAYEQYF
TRBD2	TRBV20-1	TRBJ2-3	NA	TGCAGTGCTAGAGATTTAGCGGGAGAGGGGACAGATACGCAGTATTTT	CSARDLAGEGTDTQYF
NA	TRBV3-1	TRBJ2-7	few	TGTGCCAGCAGCCAAAGGACCTTCTACGAGCAGTACTTC	CASSQRTFYEQYF
NA	TRBV29-1	TRBJ2-3	NA	TGCAGCGTTGAGGGCAGGGTAACAGATACGCAGTATTTT	CSVEGRVTDTQYF
TRBD2	TRBV3-1	TRBJ2-1	NA	TGTGCCAGCAGCCAAGATACGGGGGGTCTCTCCTACAATGAGCAGTTCTTC	CASSQDTGGLSYNEQFF
NA	TRBV12-3/TRBV12-4	TRBJ2-5	NA	TGTGCCAGCAGTGACCGGACCCTAGGGAGGACCCAGTACTTC	CASSDRTLGRTQYF
NA	TRBV7-9	TRBJ2-7	NA	TGCGCCAGCAAACTGTCGGGACCCGACGTGTACGAGCAGTACTTC	CASKLSGPDVYEQYF
NA	TRBV6-2/TRBV6-3	TRBJ1-5	NA	TGTGCCAGCAGAGTAGGGCCCCAGGGGCCCCAGCATTTT	CASRVGPQGPQHF
TRBD1	TRBV27	TRBJ1-6	NA	TGTGCCAGCAGTTCAACAGGGGGAAATTCACCCCTCCACTTT	CASSSTGGNSPLHF
TRBD1	TRBV5-1	TRBJ1-1	NA	TGCGCCAGCAGCTTGGGCTACTTGACAGGGAGAATCTATACTGAAGCTTTCTTT	CASSLGYLTGRIYTEAFF
TRBD2	TRBV27	TRBJ2-1	few	TGTGCCAGCAGTACCCGGGGTAGCGGGAGTCTGTTCTTC	CASSTRGSGSLFF
NA	TRBV10-3	TRBJ2-1	NA	TGTGCCGTCAGTGAGCTGAATAGCGGACCCTACAATGAGCAGTTCTTC	CAVSELNSGPYNEQFF
TRBD1	TRBV12-3/TRBV12-4	TRBJ2-3	NA	TGTGCCAGCAGGACCACAGGGGGGCCAGATACTCAGTATTTT	CASRTTGGPDTQYF
NA	TRBV20-1	TRBJ2-7	few	TGCAGTGCTCCCAAGGGCCGGGCTTCCTACGAGCAGTACTTC	CSAPKGRASYEQYF
NA	TRBV5-1	TRBJ2-5	NA	TGCGCCAGCAGCTTGGCCAGTCCGGCGACCTACGGAGAGACCCAGTACTTC	CASSLASPATYGETQYF
NA	TRBV7-8	TRBJ1-5	once	TGTGCCAGCAGCCCTAGAAATGGGGGGAATCAGCCCCAGCATTTT	CASSPRNGGNQPQHF
TRBD1	TRBV19	TRBJ1-1	once	TGTGCCAGTAGAAGGGAGGGGGCGCCTTCTGAAGCTTTCTTT	CASRREGAPSEAFF
NA	TRBV7-3	TRBJ2-7	once	TGTGCCAACAGCTTGGACAGCGAGCAGTACTTC	CANSLDSEQYF
TRBD1	TRBV27	TRBJ1-4	few	TGTGCCAGCAGTCCAGGACAGGGGGCTGAAAAACTGTTTTTT	CASSPGQGAEKLFF
TRBD2	TRBV7-9	TRBJ2-7	NA	TGTGCCAGCAGCTTAAAAAAGGCGGGAGTCGGAAATGAGCAGTTC	CASSLKKAGVGNEQF
TRBD2	TRBV4-2	TRBJ2-1	NA	TGTGCCAGCAGCCAAGATAGGGGCGGGGGCAATGAGCAGTTCTTC	CASSQDRGGGNEQFF
NA	TRBV7-9	TRBJ2-1	few	TGTGCCAGCAGCTTACTGGGTTCTAGCGCCTACAATGAGCAGTTCTTC	CASSLLGSSAYNEQFF
NA	TRBV13	TRBJ1-2	few	TGTGCCAGCAGCCCTCAGGGTGCCGTCTATGGCTACACCTTC	CASSPQGAVYGYTF
TRBD2	TRBV20-1	TRBJ2-1	NA	TGCAGTGCAACGGGACTAGCGGGAGGCAATTCCTACAATGAGCAGTTCTTC	CSATGLAGGNSYNEQFF
TRBD1	TRBV5-1	TRBJ2-7	NA	TGCGCCAGCAGCTTGGTAAGAGGGGGCACCGACGAGCAGTACTTC	CASSLVRGGTDEQYF
NA	TRBV29-1	TRBJ2-7	few	TGCAGCGTTCAAGGGAGGGGGAACGAGCAGTACTTC	CSVQGRGNEQYF
TRBD2	TRBV7-9	TRBJ2-1	NA	TGTGCCGGAGGCGGGAGAATGTCCTACAATGAGCAGTTCTTC	CAGGGRMSYNEQFF
TRBD1	TRBV7-3	TRBJ1-1	NA	TGTGCCAGCAGCTTAAACAGGGGAGGAACTGAAGCTTTCTTT	CASSLNRGGTEAFF
NA	TRBV7-2	TRBJ2-7	NA	TGTGCCAGCAGCGTAACCCTTGACTCCTACGAGCAGTACTTC	CASSVTLDSYEQYF
NA	TRBV6-2/TRBV6-3	TRBJ1-2	few	TGTGCCAGCAGTTACTCGATGAGAGAGGACTATGGCTACACCTTC	CASSYSMREDYGYTF
NA	TRBV18	TRBJ2-5	NA	TGTGCCAGCTCACCGAGGGTAACAGAGACCCAGTACTTC	CASSPRVTETQYF
TRBD2	TRBV20-1	TRBJ2-1	once	TGCAGTGCTAGAGATCCCCGCGGGGGTTCCTACAATGAGCAGTTCTTC	CSARDPRGGSYNEQFF
TRBD1	TRBV7-9	TRBJ2-3	few	TGTGCCAGCAGCCCAGGGGGCTATGGAAGATACGCGTATTTT	CASSPGGYGRYAYF
NA	TRBV13	TRBJ2-7	NA	TGTGCCAGCGGGACAAACTCCTACGAGCAGTACTTC	CASGTNSYEQYF
TRBD1	TRBV27	TRBJ2-5	once	TGTGCCAGCAGGCCAGGGACAGGGGACCTTGTGACCCAGTACTTC	CASRPGTGDLVTQYF
TRBD1	TRBV19	TRBJ2-1	NA	TGTGCCAGTACTTCCCGGGACAGGGGGCCTCACAATGAGCAGTTCTTC	CASTSRDRGPHNEQFF
NA	TRBV2	TRBJ1-2	NA	TGTGCCAGCAGTGAAGAGGGGTACGGCGGCTACACCTTC	CASSEEGYGGYTF
TRBD2	TRBV19	TRBJ2-5	NA	TGTGCCAGTTTTGGCGGGAGTGAGCAGTACTTC	CASFGGSEQYF
TRBD2	TRBV29-1	TRBJ2-3	few	TGCAGCTATCCTAGCGGGAGGGGCACAGATACGCAGTATTTT	CSYPSGRGTDTQYF
NA	TRBV6-6	TRBJ2-4	NA	TGTGCCAGCAGTTACCGCGACCCGGGCAGGGACCCTCTTCAGTACTTC	CASSYRDPGRDPLQYF
NA	TRBV7-2	TRBJ2-1	NA	TGTGCCAGCAGGAAGTTGGGGGACACCCCCTACAATGAGCAGTTCTTC	CASRKLGDTPYNEQFF
TRBD1	TRBV9	TRBJ1-2	many	TGTGCCAGCAGCGTTTCAGGGGGAGGTGGCTACACCTTC	CASSVSGGGGYTF
TRBD1	TRBV7-2	TRBJ1-1	NA	TGTGCCAGCAGCACGCGACAGGGGTGGGCCACTGAAGCTTTCTTT	CASSTRQGWATEAFF